Listed below are T cell receptor beta chains from one sample, sequenced in a study of blood T cell repertoires in COVID-19. Profiling relied on immunoSEQ multiplex PCR, and the TCRdb table lists in-frame clones only, not all of them. The data contain fewer than 200,000 clones, 78% of them singletons. The sequenced sample was PBMCs or T cells enriched from blood (not recorded which). These receptors were obtained from a woman between 45 and 60 years old who had recovered from COVID-19. Both conserved end residues are part of each CDR3. The order of the fields is V gene, clone size, D gene, J gene, CDR3 DNA, CDR3 protein. D genes are given only for firm matches. A clone size is listed for some rows: how often the clone was seen (once, few, many), or a class if it is expanded.

v_gene: TRBV15
abundance: once
d_gene: TRBD2
j_gene: TRBJ2-1
CDR3nt: TGTGCCACCAGGAACGGACTAGCGGGTCTGGGGGCCAATGAGCAGTTCTTC
CDR3aa: CATRNGLAGLGANEQFF

v_gene: TRBV28
abundance: -
d_gene: -
j_gene: TRBJ2-2
CDR3nt: TGTGCCAGCAGTTTTCCCGGCGGGGAGCTGTTTTTT
CDR3aa: CASSFPGGELFF

v_gene: TRBV7-2
abundance: -
d_gene: TRBD2
j_gene: TRBJ2-5
CDR3nt: TGTGCCGGGGGGTACACTAGCGGGAGCTCGGAGACCCAGTACTTC
CDR3aa: CAGGYTSGSSETQYF

v_gene: TRBV5-8
abundance: few
d_gene: TRBD1
j_gene: TRBJ1-1
CDR3nt: TGTGCCAGCAGCTTCGGGACAGATCCGAACACTGAAGCTTTCTTT
CDR3aa: CASSFGTDPNTEAFF

v_gene: TRBV14
abundance: -
d_gene: -
j_gene: TRBJ2-3
CDR3nt: TGTGCCAGCAGCCCCCGCCCTCGCGCGGCGCACACAGATACGCAGTATTTT
CDR3aa: CASSPRPRAAHTDTQYF

v_gene: TRBV12-3/TRBV12-4
abundance: -
d_gene: -
j_gene: TRBJ1-2
CDR3nt: TGTGCCAGCAGAGAGGGTAACTATGGCTACACCTTC
CDR3aa: CASREGNYGYTF

v_gene: TRBV11-2
abundance: once
d_gene: -
j_gene: TRBJ1-2
CDR3nt: TGTGCCAGCAGCGGACGGGCGGGGCCTAACTATGGCTACACCTTC
CDR3aa: CASSGRAGPNYGYTF

v_gene: TRBV28
abundance: -
d_gene: -
j_gene: TRBJ2-7
CDR3nt: TGTGCCAGCAGCCCCGCTGGAGGGCGGGAGTACTTC
CDR3aa: CASSPAGGREYF

v_gene: TRBV5-5
abundance: -
d_gene: -
j_gene: TRBJ1-3
CDR3nt: TGTGCCAGCAGCTTCGACTACTCTGGAAACACCATATATTTT
CDR3aa: CASSFDYSGNTIYF

v_gene: TRBV11-2
abundance: -
d_gene: -
j_gene: TRBJ2-1
CDR3nt: TGTGCCAGCAGCTTATTGGGTTTGCGTCCAGGGTACAATGAGCAGTTCTTC
CDR3aa: CASSLLGLRPGYNEQFF

v_gene: TRBV5-6
abundance: few
d_gene: TRBD2
j_gene: TRBJ2-3
CDR3nt: TGTGCCAGCAGCCCCCTCCTCGGCGGGGGAGGAGATACGCAGTATTTT
CDR3aa: CASSPLLGGGGDTQYF

v_gene: TRBV28
abundance: -
d_gene: -
j_gene: TRBJ1-5
CDR3nt: TGTGCCAGCAGACTGACCGGAGGCAATCAGCCCCAGCATTTT
CDR3aa: CASRLTGGNQPQHF

v_gene: TRBV4-1
abundance: -
d_gene: -
j_gene: TRBJ1-5
CDR3nt: TGCGCCAGCAGCCCCACTCATAGCAATCAGCCCCAGCATTTT
CDR3aa: CASSPTHSNQPQHF

v_gene: TRBV28
abundance: -
d_gene: TRBD1
j_gene: TRBJ2-7
CDR3nt: TGTGCCAGCAGTGAATCCGGGACAGGGTCCTACGAGCAGTACTTC
CDR3aa: CASSESGTGSYEQYF

v_gene: TRBV24-1
abundance: few
d_gene: TRBD2
j_gene: TRBJ2-7
CDR3nt: TGTGCCACCAGTGATGGGACTAGCGGGAGAATGGGGCAGTACTTC
CDR3aa: CATSDGTSGRMGQYF

v_gene: TRBV28
abundance: once
d_gene: -
j_gene: TRBJ2-1
CDR3nt: TGTGCCAGCAACTCAGTTCAGGGCCCGTGGAATGAGCAGTTCTTC
CDR3aa: CASNSVQGPWNEQFF

v_gene: TRBV9
abundance: -
d_gene: -
j_gene: TRBJ1-6
CDR3nt: TGTGCCAGCAGCGGAAAACAGGGCTGGAATTCACCCCTCCACTTT
CDR3aa: CASSGKQGWNSPLHF

v_gene: TRBV7-9
abundance: -
d_gene: -
j_gene: TRBJ1-1
CDR3nt: TGTGCCAGCGTCCGTGGCGGAGTGAACACTGAAGCTTTCTTT
CDR3aa: CASVRGGVNTEAFF

v_gene: TRBV6-5
abundance: few
d_gene: TRBD1
j_gene: TRBJ1-6
CDR3nt: TGTGCCAGCAGGTTAAGACAGGGGGCAAATTCACCCCTCCACTTT
CDR3aa: CASRLRQGANSPLHF

v_gene: TRBV10-2
abundance: -
d_gene: TRBD2
j_gene: TRBJ2-5
CDR3nt: TGCGCCACTAGACTAGCGGGAGAAGAGACCCAGTACTTC
CDR3aa: CATRLAGEETQYF

v_gene: TRBV6-1
abundance: -
d_gene: TRBD1
j_gene: TRBJ1-1
CDR3nt: TGTGCCAGCAGTGAACAGGGGGCGTACACTGAAGCTTTCTTT
CDR3aa: CASSEQGAYTEAFF

v_gene: TRBV5-4
abundance: many
d_gene: -
j_gene: TRBJ1-5
CDR3nt: TGTGCCAGCAGCTTGGGGCCAGACAATAGCAATCAGCCCCAGCATTTT
CDR3aa: CASSLGPDNSNQPQHF

v_gene: TRBV5-5
abundance: once
d_gene: -
j_gene: TRBJ1-2
CDR3nt: TGTGCCAGCAGCTTTCGGTTTGGCAGGGAATCTCTCCCGGCCTATGGCTACACCTTC
CDR3aa: CASSFRFGRESLPAYGYTF

v_gene: TRBV7-7
abundance: -
d_gene: TRBD1
j_gene: TRBJ2-1
CDR3nt: TGTGCCAGCAGCTTAGCACGGGGACAGGGAAACAGGCAGTTCTTC
CDR3aa: CASSLARGQGNRQFF

v_gene: TRBV9
abundance: -
d_gene: -
j_gene: TRBJ2-6
CDR3nt: TGTGCCAGCAGCGTTGGCCGATCTGGGGCCAACGTCCTGACTTTC
CDR3aa: CASSVGRSGANVLTF

v_gene: TRBV7-9
abundance: -
d_gene: TRBD1
j_gene: TRBJ1-5
CDR3nt: TGTGCCAGCAGCCACGACAGGGGTCAGCCCCAGCATTTT
CDR3aa: CASSHDRGQPQHF

v_gene: TRBV28
abundance: -
d_gene: TRBD2
j_gene: TRBJ2-1
CDR3nt: TGTGCCAGCAGTTCAACCCTAGCGGGAGCCTCCAATGAGCAGTTCTTC
CDR3aa: CASSSTLAGASNEQFF

v_gene: TRBV27
abundance: -
d_gene: TRBD2
j_gene: TRBJ2-5
CDR3nt: TGTGCCAGCAGTTTAGGTAGGCTAGCGGAGCAAGAGGCCCAGTACTTC
CDR3aa: CASSLGRLAEQEAQYF

v_gene: TRBV5-4
abundance: -
d_gene: TRBD2
j_gene: TRBJ2-3
CDR3nt: TGTGCCAGCAGCTTGGCTAGCGGGATTGGGGCAGATACGCAGTATTTT
CDR3aa: CASSLASGIGADTQYF

v_gene: TRBV15
abundance: -
d_gene: TRBD1
j_gene: TRBJ1-4
CDR3nt: TGTGCCACCAGCAGAGTAGACTCCTTATTCGACAGGGGGCTCGGAAAACTGTTTTTT
CDR3aa: CATSRVDSLFDRGLGKLFF

v_gene: TRBV19
abundance: few
d_gene: TRBD2
j_gene: TRBJ2-1
CDR3nt: TGTGCCAGTAGCAGACTAGCAGCGAATGAGCAGTTCTTC
CDR3aa: CASSRLAANEQFF

v_gene: TRBV27
abundance: -
d_gene: -
j_gene: TRBJ1-6
CDR3nt: TGTGCCAGCAGCCAATCTACAGGGCCAAATTCACCCCTCCACTTT
CDR3aa: CASSQSTGPNSPLHF

v_gene: TRBV6-5
abundance: -
d_gene: TRBD2
j_gene: TRBJ2-7
CDR3nt: TGTGCCAGCAGGGGACTAGCGGGAGCATACGAGCAGTACTTC
CDR3aa: CASRGLAGAYEQYF

v_gene: TRBV11-2
abundance: -
d_gene: TRBD2
j_gene: TRBJ2-3
CDR3nt: TGTGCCAGCAGCTTTCGACAGACTAGCGGGCCCACGCAGTATTTT
CDR3aa: CASSFRQTSGPTQYF

v_gene: TRBV5-4
abundance: -
d_gene: TRBD2
j_gene: TRBJ2-1
CDR3nt: TGTGCCAGCACCCTCCGGACTAGCGGCTCCTACAATGAGCAGTTCTTC
CDR3aa: CASTLRTSGSYNEQFF

v_gene: TRBV11-2
abundance: once
d_gene: -
j_gene: TRBJ2-3
CDR3nt: TGTGCCAGCAGCTTATATCCCTCGGGAATCACAGATACGCAGTATTTT
CDR3aa: CASSLYPSGITDTQYF

v_gene: TRBV7-9
abundance: -
d_gene: -
j_gene: TRBJ2-2
CDR3nt: TGTGCCAGCAGCTTTCTTATCCGTAACAGAGAGAACACCGGGGAGCTGTTTTTT
CDR3aa: CASSFLIRNRENTGELFF

v_gene: TRBV11-2
abundance: -
d_gene: TRBD1
j_gene: TRBJ1-4
CDR3nt: TGTGCCAGCAGCCCCTGGACAGGGTCATCTGAAAAACTGTTTTTT
CDR3aa: CASSPWTGSSEKLFF

v_gene: TRBV5-1
abundance: -
d_gene: TRBD2
j_gene: TRBJ2-2
CDR3nt: TGCGCCAGCAGCTTGGGGATCCGACTAGCGGACGGGGAGCTGTTTTTT
CDR3aa: CASSLGIRLADGELFF

v_gene: TRBV6-1
abundance: -
d_gene: -
j_gene: TRBJ1-1
CDR3nt: TGTGCCAGCAGTGAAGTAACGGGGGGCAGAACTGAAGCTTTCTTT
CDR3aa: CASSEVTGGRTEAFF

v_gene: TRBV2
abundance: once
d_gene: TRBD2
j_gene: TRBJ2-3
CDR3nt: TGTGCCAGCAGTGATCGAACCGGGACTAGCGGGGACACAGATACGCAGTATTTT
CDR3aa: CASSDRTGTSGDTDTQYF

v_gene: TRBV7-9
abundance: -
d_gene: -
j_gene: TRBJ2-7
CDR3nt: TGTGCCAGCAGCCAAATCATCGAGGAAGAGCAGTACTTC
CDR3aa: CASSQIIEEEQYF

v_gene: TRBV24-1
abundance: few
d_gene: TRBD2
j_gene: TRBJ2-1
CDR3nt: TGTGCCACCAGTGACGGGAGGTACAATGAGCAGTTCTTC
CDR3aa: CATSDGRYNEQFF

v_gene: TRBV6-2/TRBV6-3
abundance: -
d_gene: -
j_gene: TRBJ2-7
CDR3nt: TGTGCCAGCAGTGTGAGCTCCTACGAGCAGTACTTC
CDR3aa: CASSVSSYEQYF

v_gene: TRBV20-1
abundance: -
d_gene: -
j_gene: TRBJ1-1
CDR3nt: TGCAGTGCTAGTTCTGGGGGCGCGGACACTGAAGCTTTCTTT
CDR3aa: CSASSGGADTEAFF

v_gene: TRBV19
abundance: -
d_gene: TRBD2
j_gene: TRBJ2-1
CDR3nt: TGTGCCAGTAGTAAGACTAGCGGGAGAGGGTATGAGCAGTTCTTC
CDR3aa: CASSKTSGRGYEQFF

v_gene: TRBV5-4
abundance: -
d_gene: TRBD1
j_gene: TRBJ2-2
CDR3nt: TGTGCCAGCAGCCTACAGGGGGCTGAAACCGGGGAGCTGTTTTTT
CDR3aa: CASSLQGAETGELFF

v_gene: TRBV5-1
abundance: -
d_gene: TRBD1
j_gene: TRBJ1-1
CDR3nt: TGCGCCAGCAGCTTCACAGGGGGCACTGAAGCTTTCTTT
CDR3aa: CASSFTGGTEAFF